This TCR beta chain emerged from a study of T cell responses to AZD1222 COVID-19 vaccine. Study-level information: Some second doses came at about 4 weeks and others at about 12 weeks; these were pooled.

Study-level findings and limits: There were repertoire samples only from the period after the peak T cell response. White British people made up most donors, females outnumbered males, and clonal diversity was possibly underestimated.

Germline V gene data show CDR1 as MNHEY and CDR2 as SMNVEV (reference sequence). V was shortened by 5 bases and J by 4 bases, with 17 bases between the two germline ends. The CDR3 length is 15 residues. As to this clone: What it binds is not known.

The method was immunoSEQ multiplex PCR; TCRdb's version includes in-frame clones alone and lacks a portion of them. The data contain roughly 150,000 clones, 80% to 95% of them seen just once; the ten biggest clones take up 2.3%. The specimen comprised peripheral blood, sampled on day 0 of AZD1222 vaccination. The source of this sequence is an adult in good health. This chain uses TRBV27 with TRBJ2-5, with D perhaps given as TRBD1 or TRBD2 (5 bases each). CDR3 bases: TGTGCCAGCAGTCTAAAGGGGCACGGGGTAGAGACCCAGTACTTC. This encodes CASSLKGHGVETQYF.